The clone carrying this TCR beta chain was seen a single time. Its antigen is unknown. Primers: 60 Vbeta forward and 13 Jbeta reverse. Assay: immunoSEQ multiplex PCR; the TCRdb copy retains only in-frame clones and omits some. The sample consists of fewer than 150,000 clones, 70% to 80% of them appearing once. The CDR3 contains 17 residues. The trim removed 5 bases at V and 2 bases at J, leaving 15 bases unmatched. Looked up from germline, CDR1 is MNHEY and CDR2 is SMNVEV (reference sequence). This specimen belongs to a study of cytomegalovirus exposure and HLA in healthy donors. Study-wide results and caveats: In a later analysis, TCR beta V- and J-gene trimming showed a link to a missense DCLRE1C variant. For most TCR beta V segments, an earlier analysis put the productive rate at about 87% or about 30% of the time.

This clonotype was obtained from a man between 18 and 35 years old in good health and CMV-seronegative. Sequenced input: PBMCs. The genes are TRBV27 and TRBJ2-7; 7 bases match TRBD1. The CDR3 region is CASSPRAMTGLPYEQYF. CDR3 DNA: TGTGCCAGCAGTCCGAGGGCAATGACAGGGCTCCCCTACGAGCAGTACTTC.